The 16 T cell receptor beta chains below all came from one sample that was sequenced in a study of shared clonotypes between healthy human individuals. Positively selected for CCR7, the CD45RO-negative cells used as naive CD8 cells excluded terminally differentiated effector memory CD45RA+ cells. The method was immunoSEQ multiplex PCR; TCRdb's version includes in-frame clones alone and lacks a portion of them. The table includes over 2 million clones, about 95% detected once. The sequenced sample was naive CD8+ T cells sorted from blood. Receptors originate from a man younger than 35 in good health.

This clone was recorded once. The CDR3: CASSPLWEGYYNEQFF. Written as DNA, the CDR3 is TGCGCCAGCAGCCCCTTGTGGGAGGGGTACTACAATGAGCAGTTCTTC. This chain uses TRBV5-1 with TRBJ2-1; 7 bases agree with TRBD2. The J segment lost 3 bases and the V segment lost 4 bases, leaving 10 bases of the junction unmatched. Per germline, CDR1 SGHRS and CDR2 YFSETQ. The CDR3 runs 16 residues.

A word on this clone: This same CDR3 is encoded by further DNA sequences in the sample. The chain carries TRBV28 and TRBJ2-7; 8 bases line up with TRBD1. The V segment lost 5 bases and the J segment 3 bases; nucleotides outside the gene matches: 6. This CDR3 is built from 14 residues. CDR1 MDHEN and CDR2 SYDVKM come from the germline V gene. CDR3 coding DNA: TGTGCCAGCAGTCCCTGGACAGGGAGCTACGAGCAGTACTTC. Its translation: CASSPWTGSYEQYF.

The chain carries TRBV28 and TRBJ1-5, with TRBD1 as a possible D gene (6 bases). Looked up from germline, CDR1 is MDHEN and CDR2 is SYDVKM. The CDR3 contains 14 residues. Trimming left V 3 bases short and J 7 bases short, with 13 bases between. The CDR3 here is CASSFGGLGQPQHF. As DNA, the CDR3 is TGTGCCAGCAGTTTTGGGGGGCTCGGACAGCCCCAGCATTTT.

V is TRBV7-2 and J is TRBJ2-7; D is uncertain. The germline gives CDR1 SGHTA, CDR2 FQGNSA. CDR3 length: 13 amino acids. V was cut by 5 bases and J by 6 bases, with 14 bases left in between. The CDR3 reads CASSPLDAVEQYF. The CDR3, as DNA: TGTGCCAGCAGCCCCCTAGATGCCGTCGAGCAGTACTTC.

The CDR3 here is CASSLEGATNEKLFF. CDR3 DNA: TGTGCCAGCAGCTTGGAGGGGGCGACTAATGAAAAACTGTTTTTT. The J gene is TRBJ1-4, the V gene TRBV5-5, with 7 bases matching TRBD1. The CDR3 spans 15 residues. V lost 0 bases to trimming and J lost 2 bases; unmatched junction nucleotides: 1. Germline CDR1 and CDR2: SGHKS and YYEKEE (reference sequence).

The genes are TRBV19 and TRBJ1-5; D perhaps matches TRBD1 (5 bases). The CDR3 length is 17 residues. Germline V lookup: CDR1 LNHDA, CDR2 SQIVND (reference sequence). The V end was cut by 1 base, the J end by 7 bases, with 20 bases between. For the CDR3, the DNA is TGTGCCAGTAGTATAGGGGCGGGGGACCCGCGCAGGCAGCCCCAGCATTTT. Residues: CASSIGAGDPRRQPQHF.

The V and J genes are TRBV27 and TRBJ2-2; 8 positions agree with TRBD1. The V gene end was trimmed by 3 bases and the J gene end by 8 bases; junction bases not matched to a gene: 14. This CDR3 is built from 17 residues. Germline loops: CDR1 MNHEY, CDR2 SMNVEV (reference sequence). The CDR3 sequence is CASSLFLGQAQSGELFF. The CDR3 bases are TGTGCCAGCAGTTTGTTCTTGGGACAGGCCCAGAGTGGGGAGCTGTTTTTT.

The chain has TRBV27 and TRBJ2-7; TRBD2 aligns across 9 bases. Germline V lookup: CDR1 MNHEY, CDR2 SMNVEV (reference sequence). The CDR3 has 15 residues. The junction had 8 bases not matched to a gene; V was cut back by 6 bases and J by 2 bases. The CDR3 reads CASRIQGLAPYEQYF. For the CDR3, the DNA is TGTGCCAGCAGGATCCAGGGACTAGCCCCCTACGAGCAGTACTTC.

This clone was seen once. The genes are TRBV5-4 and TRBJ2-2, with 10 bases lining up with TRBD2. This CDR3 is built from 18 residues. With V trimmed by 0 bases and J by 6 bases, 11 bases remained unmatched. In germline, CDR1 is SGHNT, CDR2 YYREEE (reference sequence). This CDR3 reads CASSLVASGRSGAGELFF. CDR3 nucleotides: TGTGCCAGCAGCTTGGTGGCTAGCGGGAGAAGTGGGGCCGGGGAGCTGTTTTTT.

The gene calls are TRBV7-6 and TRBJ2-7; 8 nucleotides match TRBD1. The germline CDR1 and CDR2 sequences are SGHVS and FNYEAQ. CDR3 size: 15 residues. J was trimmed by 3 bases and V by 5 bases; bases with no gene match: 9. CDR3: CASSDQQGGDYEQYF. The CDR3 nucleotides are TGTGCCAGCAGCGACCAACAGGGGGGAGACTACGAGCAGTACTTC. The entire variable domain, with the rest obtained from reference TRBV7-6 and TRBJ2-7, is as follows: GAGVSQSPRYKVTKRGQDVALRCDPISGHVSLYWYRQALGQGPEFLTYFNYEAQQDKSGLPNDRFSAERPEGSISTLTIQRTEQRDSAMYRCASSDQQGGDYEQYFGPGTRLTVT.

The chain couples TRBV6-5 to TRBJ1-1, with D possibly matching TRBD1 (6 bases). Per germline, CDR1 MNHEY and CDR2 SVGAGI. This CDR3 has 12 residues. The V end was cut by 5 bases, the J end by 6 bases, with 10 bases between. The CDR3 here is CASSATGSEAFF. The CDR3 coding sequence is TGTGCCAGCAGTGCGACAGGATCTGAAGCTTTCTTT.

This chain uses TRBV7-6 with TRBJ2-1; maybe TRBD2 (5 bases). The CDR3 has 14 residues. Germline assignment: CDR1 SGHVS and CDR2 FNYEAQ. With 5 bases removed from V and 4 bases from J, the gap between germline ends came to 12 bases. CDR3 nucleotides: TGTGCCAGCAGCATCGACGAGGGTTACAATGAGCAGTTCTTC. The encoded protein is CASSIDEGYNEQFF.

The CDR3 sequence: CASSLGQGVSYEQYF. The CDR3, as DNA: TGTGCCAGCAGTCTGGGACAGGGGGTCTCCTACGAGCAGTACTTC. The chain has TRBV6-1 and TRBJ2-7; 11 bases fit TRBD1. V lost 5 bases, J lost 0 bases, and 3 bases stayed unmatched. The CDR3 consists of 15 residues. The V gene's germline CDR1 is MNHNS and CDR2 SASEGT.

This clone was detected only once. The chain links TRBV7-9 to TRBJ2-5; D might be TRBD2 (6 bases). V was cut by 2 bases and J by 5 bases, with 18 bases left in between. The CDR3 has 16 residues. The germline V gene has CDR1 SEHNR and CDR2 FQNEAQ (reference sequence). The DNA for the CDR3 is TGTGCCAGCAGCTTACCAGTTGGCCTAGCGAGGGAGACCCAGTACTTC. Residues: CASSLPVGLARETQYF. Based on the CDR3 plus reference TRBV7-9 and TRBJ2-5, the full variable domain is DTGVSQNPRHKITKRGQNVTFRCDPISEHNRLYWYRQTLGQGPEFLTYFQNEAQLEKSRLLSDRFSAERPKGSFSTLEIQRTEQGDSAMYLCASSLPVGLARETQYFGPGTRLLVL.

The CDR3 coding sequence is TGTGCCAGCAGCTTCAAGACTTACATGAACACTGAAGCTTTCTTT. This translates into CASSFKTYMNTEAFF. The chain uses TRBV5-6 and TRBJ1-1; D is unclear. The V end was cut by 2 bases, the J end by 0 bases, with 11 bases between. The CDR3 has 15 residues. Germline CDR1 SGHDT, CDR2 YYEEEE.

The V call is TRBV19, the J call TRBJ2-2; the match to TRBD1 covers 9 bases. This CDR3 has 14 amino acids. CDR1 and CDR2 from the germline V gene are LNHDA and SQIVND (reference sequence). The V and J ends lost 3 bases and 7 bases, in that order; junction bases with no gene match: 3. This chain's CDR3 is CASSMGQGIGELFF. CDR3 DNA: TGTGCCAGTAGTATGGGACAGGGTATCGGGGAGCTGTTTTTT.